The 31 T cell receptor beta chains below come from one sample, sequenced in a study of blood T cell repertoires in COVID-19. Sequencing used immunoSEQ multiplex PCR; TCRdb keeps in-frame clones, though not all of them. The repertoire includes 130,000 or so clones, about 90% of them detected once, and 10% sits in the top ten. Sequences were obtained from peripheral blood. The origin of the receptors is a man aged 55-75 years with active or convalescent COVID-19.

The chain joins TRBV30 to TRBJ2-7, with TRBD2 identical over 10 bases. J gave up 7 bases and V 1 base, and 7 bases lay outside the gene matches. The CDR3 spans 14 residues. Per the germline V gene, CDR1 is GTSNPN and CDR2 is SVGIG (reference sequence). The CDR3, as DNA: TGTGCCTGGAGTGCCGGACTAGCGGTAGAGGAGCAGTACTTC. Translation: CAWSAGLAVEEQYF.

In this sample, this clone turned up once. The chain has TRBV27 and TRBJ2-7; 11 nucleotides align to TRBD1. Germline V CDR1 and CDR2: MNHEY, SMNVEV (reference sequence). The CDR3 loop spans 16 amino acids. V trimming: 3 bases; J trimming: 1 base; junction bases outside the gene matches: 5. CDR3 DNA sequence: TGTGCCAGCAGTTTGAGGGGACAGGGGGTATCCTACGAGCAGTACTTC. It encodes CASSLRGQGVSYEQYF.

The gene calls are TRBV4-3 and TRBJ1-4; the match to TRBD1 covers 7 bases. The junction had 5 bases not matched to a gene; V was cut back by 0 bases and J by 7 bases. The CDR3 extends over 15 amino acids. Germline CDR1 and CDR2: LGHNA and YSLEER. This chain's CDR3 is CASSQDKQGSEKLFF. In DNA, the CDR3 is TGCGCCAGCAGCCAAGATAAACAGGGGAGTGAAAAACTGTTTTTT.

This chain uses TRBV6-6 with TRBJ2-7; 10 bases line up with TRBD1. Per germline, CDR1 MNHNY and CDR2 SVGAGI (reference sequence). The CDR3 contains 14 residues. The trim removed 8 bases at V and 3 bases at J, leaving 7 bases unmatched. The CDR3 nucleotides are TGTGCCAGCCTCCGGACAGGGGGTAACTACGAGCAGTACTTC. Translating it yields CASLRTGGNYEQYF.

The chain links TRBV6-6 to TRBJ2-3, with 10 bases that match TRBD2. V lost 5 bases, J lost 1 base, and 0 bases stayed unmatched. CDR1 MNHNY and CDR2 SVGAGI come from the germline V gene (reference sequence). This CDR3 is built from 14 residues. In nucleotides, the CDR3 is TGTGCCAGCAGTACTAGCGGGGGCACAGATACGCAGTATTTT. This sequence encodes CASSTSGGTDTQYF.

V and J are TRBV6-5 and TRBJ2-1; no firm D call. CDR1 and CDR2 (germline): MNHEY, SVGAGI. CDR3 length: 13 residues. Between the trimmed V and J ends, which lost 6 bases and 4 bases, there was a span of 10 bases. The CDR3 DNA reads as TGTGCCAGCAGGTCGACGGAGTACAATGAGCAGTTCTTC. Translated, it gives CASRSTEYNEQFF.

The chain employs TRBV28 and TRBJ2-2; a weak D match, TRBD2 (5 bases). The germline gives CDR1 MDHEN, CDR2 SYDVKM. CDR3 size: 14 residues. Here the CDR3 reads CAGKGSTNTGELFF. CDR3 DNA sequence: TGTGCGGGAAAAGGGAGTACGAACACCGGGGAGCTGTTTTTT.

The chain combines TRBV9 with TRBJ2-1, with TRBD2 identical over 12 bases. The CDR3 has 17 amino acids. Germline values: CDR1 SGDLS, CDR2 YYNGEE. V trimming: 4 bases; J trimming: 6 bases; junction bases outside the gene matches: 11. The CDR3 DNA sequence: TGTGCCAGCAGCCCTCGACCCGGGACTAGCGGGCTCAATGAGCAGTTCTTC. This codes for CASSPRPGTSGLNEQFF.

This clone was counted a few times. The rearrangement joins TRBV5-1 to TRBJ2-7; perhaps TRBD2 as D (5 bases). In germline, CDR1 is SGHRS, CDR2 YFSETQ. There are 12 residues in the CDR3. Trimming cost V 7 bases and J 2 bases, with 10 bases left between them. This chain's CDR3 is CASADGTYEQYF. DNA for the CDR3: TGCGCCAGCGCCGACGGGACCTACGAGCAGTACTTC.

The CDR3 nucleotides read TGCAGCGTTGCGGGTTTTGGAGAGACCCAGTACTTC. Amino acids: CSVAGFGETQYF. V gene TRBV29-1 combines with J gene TRBJ2-5; D not certain. The CDR3 contains 12 residues. Germline CDR1 is SQVTM and CDR2 is ANQGSEA. V was trimmed by 4 bases and J by 4 bases, leaving 10 bases between them.

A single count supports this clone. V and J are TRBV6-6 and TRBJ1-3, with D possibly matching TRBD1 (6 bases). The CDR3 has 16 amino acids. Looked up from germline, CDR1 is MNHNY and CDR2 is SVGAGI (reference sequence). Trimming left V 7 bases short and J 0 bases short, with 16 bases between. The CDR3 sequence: CASKKIGGGSGNTIYF. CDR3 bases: TGTGCCAGCAAAAAAATAGGGGGGGGCTCTGGAAACACCATATATTTT.

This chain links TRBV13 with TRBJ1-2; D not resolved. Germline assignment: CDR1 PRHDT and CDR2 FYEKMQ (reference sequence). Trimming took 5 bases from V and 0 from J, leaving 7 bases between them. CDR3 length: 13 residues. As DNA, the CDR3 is TGTGCCAGCAGCCTCGGGACTAACTATGGCTACACCTTC. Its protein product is CASSLGTNYGYTF.

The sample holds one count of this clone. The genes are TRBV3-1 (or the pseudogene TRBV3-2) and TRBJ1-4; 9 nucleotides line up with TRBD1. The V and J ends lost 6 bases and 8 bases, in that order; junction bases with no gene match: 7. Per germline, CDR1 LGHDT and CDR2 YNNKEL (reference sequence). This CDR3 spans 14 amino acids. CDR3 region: CASRSGTGFEKLFF. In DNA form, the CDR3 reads TGTGCCAGCAGGTCCGGGACAGGGTTCGAAAAACTGTTTTTT.

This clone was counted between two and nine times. This CDR3 is CASSLPMGSQETQYF. DNA for the CDR3: TGTGCCAGCAGCTTACCCATGGGGAGCCAAGAGACCCAGTACTTC. The chain employs TRBV11-2 and TRBJ2-5; maybe TRBD2 (5 bases). This CDR3 is built from 15 residues. CDR1 is SGHAT and CDR2 is FQNNGV in the germline V gene. V lost 2 bases and J 1 base, leaving 11 bases between the germline ends.

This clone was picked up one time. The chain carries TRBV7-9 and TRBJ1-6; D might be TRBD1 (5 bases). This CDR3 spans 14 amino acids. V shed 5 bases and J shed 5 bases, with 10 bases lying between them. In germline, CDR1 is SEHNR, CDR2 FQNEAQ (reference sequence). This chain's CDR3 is CASSQGPNNSPLHF. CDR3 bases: TGTGCCAGCAGCCAGGGTCCTAATAATTCACCCCTCCACTTT. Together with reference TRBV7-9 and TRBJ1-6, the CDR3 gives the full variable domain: DTGVSQNPRHKITKRGQNVTFRCDPISEHNRLYWYRQTLGQGPEFLTYFQNEAQLEKSRLLSDRFSAERPKGSFSTLEIQRTEQGDSAMYLCASSQGPNNSPLHFGNGTRLTVT.

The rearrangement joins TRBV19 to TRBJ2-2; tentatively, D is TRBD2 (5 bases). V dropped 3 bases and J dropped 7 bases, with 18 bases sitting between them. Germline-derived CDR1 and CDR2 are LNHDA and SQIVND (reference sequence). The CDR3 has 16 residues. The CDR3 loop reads CASSIRGGDFDGELFF. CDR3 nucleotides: TGTGCCAGTAGTATTCGGGGTGGAGATTTCGACGGGGAGCTGTTTTTT.

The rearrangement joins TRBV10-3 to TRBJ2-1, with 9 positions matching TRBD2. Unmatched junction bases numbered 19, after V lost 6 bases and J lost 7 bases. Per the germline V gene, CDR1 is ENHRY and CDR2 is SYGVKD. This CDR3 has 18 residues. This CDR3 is CAISAASGIPPGGNEQFF. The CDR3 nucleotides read TGTGCCATCAGCGCTGCTAGCGGGATCCCCCCGGGGGGAAATGAGCAGTTCTTC.

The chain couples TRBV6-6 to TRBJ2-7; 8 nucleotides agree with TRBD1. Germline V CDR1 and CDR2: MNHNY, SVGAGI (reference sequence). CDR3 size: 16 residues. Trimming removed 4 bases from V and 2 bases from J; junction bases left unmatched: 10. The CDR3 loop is CASSFKTGTGAYEQYF. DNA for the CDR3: TGTGCCAGCAGTTTCAAGACCGGGACAGGAGCCTACGAGCAGTACTTC.

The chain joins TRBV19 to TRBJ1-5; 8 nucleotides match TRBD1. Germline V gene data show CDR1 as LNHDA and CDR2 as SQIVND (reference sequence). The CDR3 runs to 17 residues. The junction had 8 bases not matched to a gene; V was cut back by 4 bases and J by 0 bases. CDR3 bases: TGTGCCAGTAGTACCCTCGGGACAGGATATAGCAATCAGCCCCAGCATTTT. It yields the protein CASSTLGTGYSNQPQHF.

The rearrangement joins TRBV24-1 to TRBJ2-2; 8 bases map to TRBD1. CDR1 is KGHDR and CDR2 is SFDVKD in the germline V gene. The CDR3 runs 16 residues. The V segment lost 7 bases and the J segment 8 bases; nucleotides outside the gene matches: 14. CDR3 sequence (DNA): TGTGCCACCAGCTTAGCCGGGACAGGCGAAAGGGGGGAGCTGTTTTTT. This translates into CATSLAGTGERGELFF.

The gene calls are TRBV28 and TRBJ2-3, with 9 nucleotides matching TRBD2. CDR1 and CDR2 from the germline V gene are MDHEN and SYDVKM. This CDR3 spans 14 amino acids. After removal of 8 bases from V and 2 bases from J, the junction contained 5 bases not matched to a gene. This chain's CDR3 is CASRLAGVTDTQYF. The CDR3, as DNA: TGTGCCAGCCGATTAGCGGGAGTCACAGATACGCAGTATTTT.

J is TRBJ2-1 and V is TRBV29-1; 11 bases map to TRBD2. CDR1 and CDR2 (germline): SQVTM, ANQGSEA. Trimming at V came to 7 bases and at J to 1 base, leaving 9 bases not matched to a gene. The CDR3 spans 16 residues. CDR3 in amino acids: CSASGTSGPSYNEQFF. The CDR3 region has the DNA TGCAGCGCCTCCGGGACTAGCGGCCCATCCTACAATGAGCAGTTCTTC.

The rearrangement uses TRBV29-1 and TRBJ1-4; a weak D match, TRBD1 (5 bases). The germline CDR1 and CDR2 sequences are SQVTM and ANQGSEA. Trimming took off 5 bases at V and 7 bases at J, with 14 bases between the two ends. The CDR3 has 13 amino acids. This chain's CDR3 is CSVQPTGGEKLFF. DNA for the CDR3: TGCAGCGTTCAGCCCACGGGGGGTGAAAAACTGTTTTTT.

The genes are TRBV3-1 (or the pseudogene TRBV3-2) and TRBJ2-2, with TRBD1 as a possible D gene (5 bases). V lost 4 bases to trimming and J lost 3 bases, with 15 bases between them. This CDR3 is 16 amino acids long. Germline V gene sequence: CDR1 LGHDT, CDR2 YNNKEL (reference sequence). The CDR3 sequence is CASSLQGTLYTGELFF. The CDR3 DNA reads TGTGCCAGCAGCCTCCAGGGAACACTTTACACCGGGGAGCTGTTTTTT.

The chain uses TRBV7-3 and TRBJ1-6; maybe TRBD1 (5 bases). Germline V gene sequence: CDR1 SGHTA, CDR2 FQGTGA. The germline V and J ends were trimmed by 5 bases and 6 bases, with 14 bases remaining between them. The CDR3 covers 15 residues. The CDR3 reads CASSPTGGINSPLHF. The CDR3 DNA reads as TGTGCCAGCAGCCCGACGGGGGGAATTAATTCACCCCTCCACTTT.

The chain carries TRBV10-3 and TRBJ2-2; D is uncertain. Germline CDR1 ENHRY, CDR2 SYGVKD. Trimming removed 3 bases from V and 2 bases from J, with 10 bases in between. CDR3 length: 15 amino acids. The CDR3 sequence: CAISEETPNTGELFF. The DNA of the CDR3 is TGTGCCATCAGTGAAGAGACACCTAACACCGGGGAGCTGTTTTTT.

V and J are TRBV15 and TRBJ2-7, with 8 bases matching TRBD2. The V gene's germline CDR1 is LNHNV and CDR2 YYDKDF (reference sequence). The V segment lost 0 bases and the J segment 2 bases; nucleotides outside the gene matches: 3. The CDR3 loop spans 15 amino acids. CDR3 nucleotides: TGTGCCACCAGCAGAGATGATAGCGGGACCTACGAGCAGTACTTC. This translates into CATSRDDSGTYEQYF.

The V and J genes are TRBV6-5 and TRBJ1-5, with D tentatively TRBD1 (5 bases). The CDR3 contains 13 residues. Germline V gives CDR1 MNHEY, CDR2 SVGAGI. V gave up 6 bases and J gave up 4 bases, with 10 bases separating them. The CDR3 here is CASSRQGNQPQHF. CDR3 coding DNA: TGTGCCAGCAGCCGCCAGGGAAATCAGCCCCAGCATTTT.

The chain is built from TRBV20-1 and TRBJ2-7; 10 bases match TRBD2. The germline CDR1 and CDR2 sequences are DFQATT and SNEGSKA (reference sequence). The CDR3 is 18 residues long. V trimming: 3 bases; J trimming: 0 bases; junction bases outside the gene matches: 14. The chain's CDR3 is CSASRPSGRSGPSYEQYF. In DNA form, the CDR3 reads TGCAGTGCTAGTAGGCCTAGCGGGAGAAGTGGTCCCTCCTACGAGCAGTACTTC.

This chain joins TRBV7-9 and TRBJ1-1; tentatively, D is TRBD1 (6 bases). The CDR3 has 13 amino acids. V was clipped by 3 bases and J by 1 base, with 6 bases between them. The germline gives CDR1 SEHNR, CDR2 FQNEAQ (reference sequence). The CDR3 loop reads CASSLTGNTEAFF. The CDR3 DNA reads TGTGCCAGCAGCTTGACAGGGAACACTGAAGCTTTCTTT.

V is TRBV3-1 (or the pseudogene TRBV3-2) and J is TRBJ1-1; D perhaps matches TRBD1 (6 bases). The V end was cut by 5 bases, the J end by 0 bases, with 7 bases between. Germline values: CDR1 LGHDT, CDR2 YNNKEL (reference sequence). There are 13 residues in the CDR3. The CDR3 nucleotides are TGTGCCAGCAGCTACAGGGTGAACACTGAAGCTTTCTTT. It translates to CASSYRVNTEAFF.